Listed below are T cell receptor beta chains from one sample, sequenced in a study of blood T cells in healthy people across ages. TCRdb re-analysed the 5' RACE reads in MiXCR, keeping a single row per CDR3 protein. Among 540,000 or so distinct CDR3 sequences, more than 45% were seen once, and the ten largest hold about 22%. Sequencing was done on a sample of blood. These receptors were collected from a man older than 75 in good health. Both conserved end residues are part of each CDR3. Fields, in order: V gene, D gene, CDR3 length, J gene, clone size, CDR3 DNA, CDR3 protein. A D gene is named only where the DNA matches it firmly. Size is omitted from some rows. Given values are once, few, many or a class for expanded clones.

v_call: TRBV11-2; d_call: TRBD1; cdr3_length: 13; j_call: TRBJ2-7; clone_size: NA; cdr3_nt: TGTGCCAGCAGTAGACAGGGGGCGAGGGAGCAGTACTTC; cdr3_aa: CASSRQGAREQYF
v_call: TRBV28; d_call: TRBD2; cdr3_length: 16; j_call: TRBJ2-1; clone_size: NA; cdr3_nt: TGTGCCAGCAGATCCCCCGGGACTAGCGGGTGGAATGAGCAGTTCTTC; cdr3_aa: CASRSPGTSGWNEQFF
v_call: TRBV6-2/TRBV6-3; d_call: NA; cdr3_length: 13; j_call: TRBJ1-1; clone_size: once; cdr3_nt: TGTGCCAGCAGCGCCATTATGAACACTGAAGCTTTCTTT; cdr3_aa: CASSAIMNTEAFF
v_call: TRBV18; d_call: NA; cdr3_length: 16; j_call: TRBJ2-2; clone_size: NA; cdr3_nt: TGTGCCAGCTCACCACCGAATGGAGGGGATACCGGGGAGCTGTTTTTT; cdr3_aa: CASSPPNGGDTGELFF
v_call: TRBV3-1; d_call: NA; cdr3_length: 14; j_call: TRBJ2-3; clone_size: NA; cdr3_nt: TGTGCCAGCAGCTTCTTTGGGCCGACAGATACGCAGTATTTT; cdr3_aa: CASSFFGPTDTQYF
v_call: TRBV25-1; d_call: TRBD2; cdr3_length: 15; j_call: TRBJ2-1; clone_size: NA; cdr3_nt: TGTGCCAGCAGTGGATCTAGCGGGAGGGCCAATGAGCAGTTCTTC; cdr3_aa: CASSGSSGRANEQFF
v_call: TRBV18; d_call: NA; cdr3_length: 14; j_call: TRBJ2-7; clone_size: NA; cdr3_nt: TGTGCCAGCTCACCACCGGCAGGGGATGGCGAGCAGTACTTC; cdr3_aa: CASSPPAGDGEQYF
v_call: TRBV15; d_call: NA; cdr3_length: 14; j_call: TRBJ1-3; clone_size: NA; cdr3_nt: TGTGCCACCGCAGACCCAAACGCTGGAAACACCATATATTTT; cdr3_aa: CATADPNAGNTIYF
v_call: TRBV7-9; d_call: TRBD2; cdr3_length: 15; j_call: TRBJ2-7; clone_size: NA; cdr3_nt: TGTGCCAGCAGCACTATAGCGGGGGAGGTGTACGAGCAGTACTTC; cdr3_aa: CASSTIAGEVYEQYF
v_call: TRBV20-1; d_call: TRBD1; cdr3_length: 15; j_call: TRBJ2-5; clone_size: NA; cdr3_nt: TGCAGTGCTAGGGGGGACAGGGGGAAAGAAGAGACCCAGTACTTC; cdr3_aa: CSARGDRGKEETQYF
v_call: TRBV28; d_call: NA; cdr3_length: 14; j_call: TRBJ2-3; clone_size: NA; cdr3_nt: TGTGCCAGCACAAGCCTAGCGAGGGCAGATGCGCAGTATTTT; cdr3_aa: CASTSLARADAQYF
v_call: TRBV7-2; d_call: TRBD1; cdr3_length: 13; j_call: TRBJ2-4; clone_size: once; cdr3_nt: TGTGCCAGCAGCGAAGACAGGGTTGGCATTCAGTACTTC; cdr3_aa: CASSEDRVGIQYF